This TCR beta chain is drawn from a study of monozygotic twins with cystic fibrosis. Of note for this clone: Antigen specificity is unknown.

CDR1 SQVTM and CDR2 ANQGSEA come from the germline V gene. CDR3 length equals 14 residues. Between the trimmed V and J ends, which lost 2 bases and 0 bases, there was a span of 8 bases. Points from the study as a whole: Low clonality (median around 0.009) suggested a mostly naive repertoire. No link emerged between shared CDR3 counts and age, concordance or severity.

Clones were read by immunoSEQ multiplex PCR, and TCRdb kept only the in-frame ones, dropping some. The sample comprises tens of thousands of clones, about nine tenths of which are singletons, and roughly 0.19% rests with the top ten. Specimen: blood. This chain connects TRBV29-1 to TRBJ2-1; perhaps D is TRBD1 or TRBD2 (5 bases each). The TCR comes from a boy between 2 and 10 years old with cystic fibrosis. The CDR3 nucleotides are TGCAGCGTTGAATGGGACGGCTCCTACAATGAGCAGTTCTTC. Protein product: CSVEWDGSYNEQFF.